This record concerns one T cell receptor beta chain sequence. This specimen belongs to a study of blood T cell repertoires in COVID-19. Study-wide context: PBMCs, B-cell-depleted T cells, or T cells provided the cDNA or gDNA that made up the material.

This CDR3 is built from 14 residues. J gave up 8 bases and V 4 bases, and 5 bases lay outside the gene matches. The germline V gene encodes CDR1 MNHEY and CDR2 SVGAGI. TCRdb's copy holds only in-frame clones and misses some; the assay was immunoSEQ multiplex PCR. The sample has 150,000 to 200,000 clones, about 88% seen once. Sequencing was done on a sample of peripheral blood. This clonotype originated in a woman of 80 years or more in a cohort sampled during active or convalescent COVID-19. The chain combines TRBV6-5 with TRBJ1-2, with 12 nucleotides matching TRBD1. CDR3 amino acids: CASSFSGTGGGYTF. The CDR3 DNA reads TGTGCCAGCAGTTTCTCCGGGACAGGGGGCGGCTACACCTTC.